Listed below are T cell receptor beta chains from one sample, sequenced in a study of T cell responses to AZD1222 COVID-19 vaccine. The protocol was immunoSEQ multiplex PCR, while the TCRdb copy is restricted to in-frame clones and leaves out a portion. In the table there are about 94,000 clones, approximately 91% of which are singletons. The sample in question was peripheral blood, obtained on day 0 of AZD1222 vaccination. These receptor sequences come from an adult in good health. CDR3s include the opening cysteine and the closing phenylalanine or tryptophan. The D gene is left open where the match is weak. Clone size is given for some rows only: seen once, a few or many times, or a class if the clone is expanded.

V gene	D gene	J gene	clone size	CDR3 protein	CDR3 DNA
TRBV5-5	TRBD1	TRBJ1-4	once	CASSSTGGATNEKLFF	TGTGCCAGCAGCTCAACAGGGGGGGCGACTAATGAAAAACTGTTTTTT
TRBV5-5	TRBD1	TRBJ1-5	few	CASSSTGTAGNQPQHF	TGTGCCAGCAGTAGTACCGGGACAGCGGGCAATCAGCCCCAGCATTTT
TRBV28	.	TRBJ1-2	.	CASSSQGLANYGYTF	TGTGCCAGCAGTTCTCAGGGCTTAGCTAACTATGGCTACACCTTC
TRBV4-1	.	TRBJ1-2	.	CASSQVEKSGYGYTF	TGCGCCAGCAGCCAAGTCGAGAAGAGCGGCTATGGCTACACCTTC
TRBV11-2	.	TRBJ2-2	.	CASSLLLNTGELFF	TGTGCCAGCAGCTTATTGTTAAACACCGGGGAGCTGTTTTTT
TRBV6-5	.	TRBJ1-1	.	CATLGVAEAFF	TGTGCCACCCTAGGGGTCGCTGAAGCTTTCTTT
TRBV18	.	TRBJ1-1	once	CASSPRAGSWNTEAFF	TGTGCCAGCTCACCACGGGCAGGGTCTTGGAACACTGAAGCTTTCTTT
TRBV28	.	TRBJ2-7	many	CASSFPEGMEDEQYF	TGTGCCAGCAGTTTCCCCGAGGGGATGGAGGACGAGCAGTACTTC
TRBV4-1	.	TRBJ1-5	.	CASSQDLRAINQPQHF	TGCGCCAGCAGCCAAGATCTAAGGGCCATCAATCAGCCCCAGCATTTT
TRBV28	TRBD2	TRBJ2-3	.	CASSLDSGGGDTQYF	TGTGCCAGCAGTTTAGATAGCGGGGGGGGTGATACGCAGTATTTT
TRBV4-2	TRBD1	TRBJ2-7	.	CASSQGVTGEQYF	TGTGCCAGCAGCCAAGGGGTGACAGGGGAGCAGTACTTC
TRBV6-5	.	TRBJ1-2	.	CASVQNYGYTF	TGTGCCAGCGTGCAGAACTATGGCTACACCTTC
TRBV19	TRBD1	TRBJ1-1	.	CASSRTTGTTEAFF	TGTGCCAGTAGTAGAACGACAGGGACCACTGAAGCTTTCTTT
TRBV7-2	TRBD1	TRBJ2-7	.	CASSAGQGIEQYF	TGTGCCAGCAGCGCGGGACAGGGCATCGAGCAGTACTTC
TRBV14	TRBD1	TRBJ1-6	.	CASSPGTVNNSPLHF	TGTGCCAGCAGCCCGGGGACAGTTAATAATTCACCCCTCCACTTT
TRBV7-6	.	TRBJ2-3	.	CASSLVLTDTQYF	TGTGCCAGCAGCCTAGTTCTCACAGATACGCAGTATTTT
TRBV6-5	TRBD2	TRBJ2-1	.	CASSPTSVSYNEQFF	TGTGCCAGCAGTCCCACTAGCGTATCCTACAATGAGCAGTTCTTC
TRBV6-2/TRBV6-3	TRBD1	TRBJ1-5	.	CASSYPRGQGAKNNQPQHF	TGTGCCAGCAGTTACCCCCGGGGACAGGGGGCAAAGAACAATCAGCCCCAGCATTTT
TRBV5-8	TRBD2	TRBJ2-2	.	CASSLLAGGPNTGELFF	TGTGCCAGCAGCTTGTTAGCGGGGGGGCCAAACACCGGGGAGCTGTTTTTT
TRBV3-1/TRBV3-2	TRBD1	TRBJ2-7	.	CASSQGPRQGLWYEQYF	TGTGCCAGCAGCCAGGGCCCCAGACAGGGTTTATGGTACGAGCAGTACTTC
TRBV23-1	.	TRBJ1-5	few	CASIRFRGQPQHF	TGCGCCAGCATCCGATTCAGAGGTCAGCCCCAGCATTTT
TRBV3-1/TRBV3-2	.	TRBJ2-1	.	CASSPRTNPNEQFF	TGTGCCAGCAGCCCAAGGACCAACCCTAATGAGCAGTTCTTC
TRBV28	.	TRBJ2-3	.	CASSLPSRTSLSSTDTQYF	TGTGCCAGCAGTTTACCCTCACGGACATCGTTGTCTAGCACAGATACGCAGTATTTT
TRBV5-1	TRBD1	TRBJ2-2	.	CASSQGQGRTGELFF	TGCGCCAGCAGCCAAGGACAGGGTCGCACCGGGGAGCTGTTTTTT
TRBV19	TRBD1	TRBJ1-5	.	CASRLDRTGNQPQHF	TGTGCCAGTAGATTGGACAGGACAGGCAATCAGCCCCAGCATTTT
TRBV25-1	.	TRBJ2-3	.	CASSVSGVGHTDTQYF	TGTGCCAGCAGTGTATCGGGGGTCGGACACACAGATACGCAGTATTTT
TRBV19	TRBD2	TRBJ2-3	.	CASKPQRGADTQYF	TGTGCCAGTAAGCCTCAGCGGGGAGCAGATACGCAGTATTTT
TRBV6-5	.	TRBJ1-1	.	CASSHNTEAFF	TGTGCCAGCAGTCATAACACTGAAGCTTTCTTT
TRBV29-1	.	TRBJ2-5	.	CSVEVGNQGRGRETQYF	TGCAGCGTTGAAGTTGGGAACCAGGGAAGGGGCCGAGAGACCCAGTACTTC
TRBV3-1/TRBV3-2	TRBD2	TRBJ2-3	.	CASSRFSGKGPDTQYF	TGTGCCAGCAGTCGCTTTAGCGGGAAGGGGCCAGATACGCAGTATTTT
TRBV6-5	TRBD2	TRBJ2-7	.	CASTRPTGGDYEQYF	TGTGCCAGCACCAGACCTACGGGGGGGGACTACGAGCAGTACTTC
TRBV5-1	.	TRBJ1-3	.	CASSLGHSSGNTIYF	TGCGCCAGCAGCTTGGGGCACAGCTCTGGAAACACCATATATTTT
TRBV11-2	TRBD1	TRBJ2-7	.	CASSSTTGVRYEQYF	TGTGCCAGCAGCTCTACGACAGGGGTTAGGTACGAGCAGTACTTC
TRBV7-9	TRBD2	TRBJ2-5	.	CASSLGLGLATQETQYF	TGTGCCAGCAGCTTAGGACTGGGACTAGCGACTCAAGAGACCCAGTACTTC
TRBV3-1/TRBV3-2	.	TRBJ1-2	once	CASSPGASNYGYTF	TGTGCCAGCAGCCCGGGGGCCAGCAACTATGGCTACACCTTC
TRBV2	TRBD1	TRBJ2-3	.	CASSPDRYGVDTQYF	TGTGCCAGCAGTCCGGACAGGTATGGGGTGGATACGCAGTATTTT
TRBV15	.	TRBJ1-3	.	CATSLMGSGNTIYF	TGTGCCACCAGCCTCATGGGCTCTGGAAACACCATATATTTT
TRBV9	.	TRBJ2-7	.	CASSVGGGMSGSQQYF	TGTGCCAGCAGCGTAGGTGGGGGCATGTCGGGATCCCAGCAGTACTTC
TRBV6-5	TRBD1	TRBJ1-4	.	CASSPTGINEKLFF	TGTGCCAGCAGCCCGACAGGGATTAATGAAAAACTGTTTTTT
TRBV6-5	TRBD1	TRBJ1-6	.	CASRPGQGNYSPLHF	TGTGCCAGCAGACCCGGACAGGGAAACTATTCACCCCTCCACTTT
TRBV9	TRBD1	TRBJ1-3	few	CASSVGTGVNTIYF	TGTGCCAGCAGCGTAGGTACAGGGGTAAACACCATATATTTT
TRBV4-1	.	TRBJ2-7	.	CASSQDPQDEQYF	TGCGCCAGCAGCCAGGATCCCCAGGACGAGCAGTACTTC
TRBV28	.	TRBJ1-1	.	CASSRGTGLEAFF	TGTGCCAGCAGCCGAGGAACAGGCCTTGAAGCTTTCTTT
TRBV21-1	.	TRBJ2-1	.	CASSKRSRRQGLGGWRFF	TGTGCCAGCAGCAAACGTTCGAGGCGACAGGGACTGGGCGGCTGGCGGTTCTTC
TRBV9	.	TRBJ1-5	.	CASSASRGGQPQHF	TGTGCCAGCAGCGCAAGCAGGGGTGGTCAGCCCCAGCATTTT
TRBV29-1	.	TRBJ2-7	.	CSAHGASYEQYF	TGCAGCGCCCACGGGGCCTCCTACGAGCAGTACTTC
TRBV12-3/TRBV12-4	.	TRBJ2-7	.	CASSLVGLGEQYF	TGTGCCAGCAGTTTAGTTGGCCTCGGGGAGCAGTACTTC
TRBV3-1/TRBV3-2	TRBD2	TRBJ2-1	few	CARRTSGGFPNEQFF	TGTGCCAGACGGACTAGCGGGGGGTTTCCCAATGAGCAGTTCTTC
TRBV6-2/TRBV6-3	TRBD1	TRBJ1-5	once	CASSGSGGKKGNQPQHF	TGTGCCAGCAGTGGATCAGGGGGGAAAAAGGGTAATCAGCCCCAGCATTTT
TRBV5-4	.	TRBJ2-1	.	CASSLPSTGRNGNEQFF	TGTGCCAGCAGCTTGCCATCGACAGGCCGGAACGGTAATGAGCAGTTCTTC
TRBV19	.	TRBJ2-5	once	CASSINSQETQYF	TGTGCCAGTAGTATCAACAGTCAAGAGACCCAGTACTTC
TRBV2	.	TRBJ1-5	.	CASSEPPQPQHF	TGTGCCAGCAGTGAACCCCCCCAGCCCCAGCATTTT
TRBV19	TRBD1	TRBJ2-2	few	CASSPGTGGTGELFF	TGTGCCAGTAGTCCCGGGACAGGGGGCACCGGGGAGCTGTTTTTT